The rows below give T cell receptor beta chains drawn from one sample of a study of blood T cells in healthy people across ages. TCRdb reanalysed the 5' RACE reads using MiXCR and keeps one entry per CDR3 protein. The data hold fewer than 1.5 million distinct CDR3 sequences, with 42% observed a single time. Input material: blood. Receptors originate from a woman aged 18-35 years in good health. Each CDR3 is given with its conserved first and last residue. Fields, in order: D gene, V gene, J gene, clone size, CDR3 protein, CDR3 DNA. A D gene is named only where the DNA matches it firmly. Not every row has a clone size; where given, it reads once, few, many or a size class.

d_call: TRBD2; v_call: TRBV20-1; j_call: TRBJ2-5; clone_size: -; cdr3_aa: CSARQGLAGSKETQYF; cdr3_nt: TGCAGTGCTAGGCAAGGACTAGCGGGCTCCAAAGAGACCCAGTACTTC
d_call: -; v_call: TRBV12-3/TRBV12-4; j_call: TRBJ2-7; clone_size: few; cdr3_aa: CASSLNGGAEQYF; cdr3_nt: TGTGCCAGCAGTTTGAACGGGGGTGCCGAGCAGTACTTC
d_call: -; v_call: TRBV15; j_call: TRBJ1-2; clone_size: few; cdr3_aa: CATSRDSGFPYTF; cdr3_nt: TGTGCCACCAGCAGAGACTCAGGTTTTCCGTACACCTTC
d_call: -; v_call: TRBV7-8; j_call: TRBJ2-1; clone_size: few; cdr3_aa: CASSLVYPWDEQFF; cdr3_nt: TGTGCCAGCAGCTTAGTTTACCCTTGGGATGAGCAGTTCTTC
d_call: -; v_call: TRBV6-5; j_call: TRBJ2-1; clone_size: -; cdr3_aa: CASSYTPGGSNEQFF; cdr3_nt: TGTGCCAGCAGTTACACGCCCGGGGGTAGCAATGAGCAGTTCTTC
d_call: TRBD1; v_call: TRBV12-3/TRBV12-4; j_call: TRBJ1-1; clone_size: -; cdr3_aa: CASSSFDRGWTEAFF; cdr3_nt: TGTGCCAGCAGCTCCTTTGACAGGGGATGGACTGAAGCTTTCTTT
d_call: TRBD2; v_call: TRBV18; j_call: TRBJ2-5; clone_size: -; cdr3_aa: CASSPLAGTPETQYF; cdr3_nt: TGTGCCAGCTCACCACTAGCGGGGACTCCAGAGACCCAGTACTTC
d_call: TRBD1; v_call: TRBV12-3/TRBV12-4; j_call: TRBJ1-6; clone_size: -; cdr3_aa: CASSTDRGIASPLHF; cdr3_nt: TGTGCCAGCAGTACGGACAGGGGGATAGCTTCACCCCTCCACTTT
d_call: -; v_call: TRBV9; j_call: TRBJ2-1; clone_size: -; cdr3_aa: CASSVAIQVHGNEQFF; cdr3_nt: TGTGCCAGCAGCGTAGCTATACAGGTCCATGGAAATGAGCAGTTCTTC
d_call: -; v_call: TRBV12-3/TRBV12-4; j_call: TRBJ2-5; clone_size: -; cdr3_aa: CASSGGTSQYF; cdr3_nt: TGTGCCAGCAGTGGGGGGACCAGCCAGTACTTC
d_call: TRBD2; v_call: TRBV11-1; j_call: TRBJ2-1; clone_size: few; cdr3_aa: CASQSGGLADIYNEQFF; cdr3_nt: TGTGCCAGCCAATCGGGCGGGCTAGCGGACATTTACAATGAGCAGTTCTTC
d_call: -; v_call: TRBV6-5; j_call: TRBJ1-2; clone_size: -; cdr3_aa: CASSYGTLGGYTF; cdr3_nt: TGTGCCAGCAGTTATGGGACACTGGGTGGCTACACCTTC
d_call: TRBD2; v_call: TRBV5-1; j_call: TRBJ2-1; clone_size: -; cdr3_aa: CASSPDGSGRVNEQFF; cdr3_nt: TGCGCCAGCAGCCCGGACGGTAGCGGGAGGGTCAATGAGCAGTTCTTC
d_call: TRBD2; v_call: TRBV20-1; j_call: TRBJ2-1; clone_size: few; cdr3_aa: CSARTSTPSNEQFF; cdr3_nt: TGCAGTGCTAGGACTAGCACTCCTTCCAATGAGCAGTTCTTC
d_call: -; v_call: TRBV20-1; j_call: TRBJ2-5; clone_size: -; cdr3_aa: CSAIKDVGPGRTQYF; cdr3_nt: TGCAGTGCGATTAAGGATGTGGGCCCGGGACGGACCCAGTACTTC
d_call: -; v_call: TRBV7-8; j_call: TRBJ2-1; clone_size: -; cdr3_aa: CASSLVLLPPNNEQFF; cdr3_nt: TGTGCCAGCAGCTTAGTTCTACTCCCACCGAACAATGAGCAGTTCTTC
d_call: -; v_call: TRBV12-3/TRBV12-4; j_call: TRBJ1-2; clone_size: once; cdr3_aa: CTSTLRKGGANYGYTF; cdr3_nt: TGTACCAGCACCTTACGGAAGGGGGGAGCCAACTATGGCTACACCTTC
d_call: TRBD2; v_call: TRBV4-1; j_call: TRBJ2-3; clone_size: -; cdr3_aa: CASSQEWRGGYGADTQYF; cdr3_nt: TGCGCCAGCAGCCAAGAGTGGCGGGGGGGCTACGGAGCAGATACGCAGTATTTT
d_call: TRBD2; v_call: TRBV3-1; j_call: TRBJ2-2; clone_size: -; cdr3_aa: CASSQYGGGVTGELFF; cdr3_nt: TGTGCCAGCAGCCAATACGGCGGGGGTGTCACCGGGGAGCTGTTTTTT
d_call: TRBD2; v_call: TRBV27; j_call: TRBJ2-3; clone_size: once; cdr3_aa: CTSSGYPSGGTDTQYF; cdr3_nt: TGTACCAGCAGTGGGTACCCTAGCGGGGGGACAGATACGCAGTATTTT
d_call: -; v_call: TRBV5-1; j_call: TRBJ2-7; clone_size: few; cdr3_aa: CASRPGTASSYEQYF; cdr3_nt: TGCGCCAGCAGGCCCGGGACGGCAAGCTCCTACGAGCAGTACTTC
d_call: -; v_call: TRBV20-1; j_call: TRBJ1-5; clone_size: few; cdr3_aa: CSARKRGPDRVQPQHF; cdr3_nt: TGCAGTGCTAGGAAAAGGGGCCCGGATAGGGTTCAGCCCCAGCATTTT
d_call: -; v_call: TRBV9; j_call: TRBJ2-7; clone_size: -; cdr3_aa: CASSVGGGNEQYF; cdr3_nt: TGTGCCAGCAGCGTCGGTGGCGGCAATGAGCAGTACTTC
d_call: -; v_call: TRBV12-3/TRBV12-4; j_call: TRBJ1-2; clone_size: few; cdr3_aa: CASRPQGLGGYTF; cdr3_nt: TGTGCCAGCAGGCCTCAGGGCCTTGGGGGCTACACCTTC
d_call: -; v_call: TRBV29-1; j_call: TRBJ2-7; clone_size: few; cdr3_aa: CSVWVEESSYEQYF; cdr3_nt: TGCAGCGTTTGGGTGGAGGAGAGCTCCTACGAGCAGTACTTC
d_call: -; v_call: TRBV12-3/TRBV12-4; j_call: TRBJ1-2; clone_size: -; cdr3_aa: CASSSPTGGDYGYTF; cdr3_nt: TGTGCCAGCAGTTCGCCGACCGGAGGGGACTATGGCTACACCTTC
d_call: -; v_call: TRBV4-2; j_call: TRBJ2-4; clone_size: few; cdr3_aa: CASSQDSGVKNIQYF; cdr3_nt: TGTGCCAGCAGCCAAGATAGTGGCGTTAAAAACATTCAGTACTTC